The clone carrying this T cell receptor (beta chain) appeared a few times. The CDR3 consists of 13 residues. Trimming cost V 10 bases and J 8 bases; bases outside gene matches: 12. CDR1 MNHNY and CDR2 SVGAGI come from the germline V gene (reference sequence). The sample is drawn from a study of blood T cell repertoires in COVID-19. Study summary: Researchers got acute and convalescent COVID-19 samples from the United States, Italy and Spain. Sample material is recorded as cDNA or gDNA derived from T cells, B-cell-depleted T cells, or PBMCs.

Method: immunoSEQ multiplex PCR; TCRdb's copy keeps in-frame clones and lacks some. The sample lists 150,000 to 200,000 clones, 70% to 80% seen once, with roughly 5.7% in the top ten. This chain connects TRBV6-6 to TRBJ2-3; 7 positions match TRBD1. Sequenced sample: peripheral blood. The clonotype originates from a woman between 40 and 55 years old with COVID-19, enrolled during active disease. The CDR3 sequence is CAITSRQGGTQYF. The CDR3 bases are TGTGCCATCACTTCGCGACAGGGCGGTACGCAGTATTTT.